This TCR beta chain was sequenced during a study of spatial heterogeneity in lung cancer. Every TCR cDNA molecule bore a unique molecular identifier. TCRdb redid the calling of the 5' RACE reads with MiXCR, one entry per CDR3 protein. The sample includes fewer than 40,000 distinct CDR3 sequences, 7.5% of them seen just once. Documented time point: sample taken at primary tumor resection. Researchers sequenced whole RNA taken from tumor, nontumor lung or frozen PBMC without sorting. Ten or more counts support this clonotype. The clonotype originates from a male donor with early-stage non-small cell lung cancer. Source: PBMCs, taken at surgery.

For the CDR3, the DNA is TGCAGCGTTGTGGGGGATAGCGGGAGAAGGGCGTACAATGAGCAGTTCTTC. It yields the protein CSVVGDSGRRAYNEQFF. The V call is TRBV29-1, the J call TRBJ2-1; 9 bases agree with TRBD2. V was pared by 4 bases and J by 4 bases, with 14 bases of the junction left unmatched. This CDR3 spans 17 amino acids. Germline CDR1 and CDR2: SQVTM and ANQGSEA.